These 25 T cell receptor beta chains were all obtained from the same sample, sequenced in a study of ipilimumab plus nivolumab after autologous stem cell transplantation. The table came from immunoSEQ multiplex PCR; TCRdb's copy has only in-frame clones and leaves some out. The sample consists of roughly 40,000 clones, around 92% of them appearing once. The sequencing here drew on PBMCs, taken in a trial of ipilimumab plus nivolumab as post-transplant consolidation. The receptor set was obtained from a male donor with multiple myeloma.

The V gene is TRBV7-3, the J gene TRBJ1-2, with TRBD1 matching over 8 bases. This CDR3 spans 15 amino acids. The germline CDR1 and CDR2 sequences are SGHTA and FQGTGA. V lost 3 bases to trimming and J lost 8 bases; unmatched junction nucleotides: 11. Here the CDR3 reads CASSLTGTGAQGYTF. The CDR3 nucleotides read TGTGCCAGCAGCTTGACCGGGACAGGAGCTCAGGGCTACACCTTC.

This sequence joins TRBV11-2 and TRBJ2-7; perhaps TRBD2 as D (5 bases). CDR3 length: 14 amino acids. CDR1 and CDR2 from the germline V gene are SGHAT and FQNNGV. V gave up 5 bases and J gave up 7 bases, with 18 bases separating them. The CDR3 DNA reads as TGTGCCAGCAGCACACGGGATGGGCTAACGGAGCAGTACTTC. Translating it yields CASSTRDGLTEQYF.

CDR3 in DNA: TGTGCCAGCAGCACACAGGGGGCCCTCTCTGGGGCCAACGTCCTGACTTTC. Its translation is CASSTQGALSGANVLTF. V usage is TRBV7-9 and J usage is TRBJ2-6; 9 nucleotides agree with TRBD1. V gave up 5 bases and J gave up 0 bases; unmatched junction bases: 5. Germline CDR1 and CDR2: SEHNR and FQNEAQ (reference sequence). The CDR3 contains 17 residues.

The genes are TRBV5-1 and TRBJ1-1; tentative D call: TRBD1 (6 bases). Deletions cut 5 bases from V and 2 bases from J, with 19 bases between. The germline CDR1 and CDR2 sequences are SGHRS and YFSETQ. The CDR3 runs to 16 residues. The CDR3 reads CASSSERGAGNTEAFF. CDR3 coding DNA: TGCGCCAGCAGTTCGGAACGGGGGGCTGGAAACACTGAAGCTTTCTTT.

This clone appeared once. The J gene is TRBJ2-7, the V gene TRBV6-6; D is perhaps TRBD1 (5 bases). The length of the CDR3 is 12 residues. With 3 bases removed from V and 6 bases from J, the gap between germline ends came to 9 bases. The germline CDR1 and CDR2 sequences are MNHNY and SVGAGI (reference sequence). The CDR3 reads CASSYWQGEQYF. The DNA of the CDR3 is TGTGCCAGCAGTTATTGGCAGGGCGAGCAGTACTTC.

The V call is TRBV5-5, the J call TRBJ2-7; D is unresolved. The CDR3 consists of 17 residues. V shed 1 base and J shed 2 bases, with 19 bases lying between them. Germline V gives CDR1 SGHKS, CDR2 YYEKEE (reference sequence). The CDR3 sequence is CASSLRLYSAVTYEQYF. CDR3 nucleotide sequence: TGTGCCAGCAGCTTGCGTCTCTACAGCGCCGTGACCTACGAGCAGTACTTC.

The chain carries TRBV5-1 and TRBJ2-7; 9 positions agree with TRBD2. V was pared by 4 bases and J by 4 bases, with 9 bases of the junction left unmatched. This CDR3 has 15 residues. In germline, CDR1 is SGHRS, CDR2 YFSETQ. For the CDR3, the DNA is TGCGCCAGCAGCCGAATAGCGGGAGCTGAGTACGAGCAGTACTTC. Its translation: CASSRIAGAEYEQYF.

The gene calls are TRBV7-9 and TRBJ1-2, with TRBD1 matching 8 bases. CDR3 length equals 15 residues. V trimming: 5 bases; J trimming: 2 bases; junction bases outside the gene matches: 7. Germline values: CDR1 SEHNR, CDR2 FQNEAQ (reference sequence). The CDR3 DNA reads as TGTGCCAGCAGCCTAACCGGGACAGGAAACTATGGCTACACCTTC. This translates into CASSLTGTGNYGYTF.

The chain recombines TRBV6-1 with TRBJ1-5; D uncertain. Trimming shortened V by 7 bases and J by 1 base, and 8 bases separated the two germline ends. The CDR3 contains 13 residues. Germline values: CDR1 MNHNS, CDR2 SASEGT. Here the CDR3 reads CASNQRSNQPQHF. The CDR3 nucleotides are TGTGCCAGCAATCAAAGAAGCAATCAGCCCCAGCATTTT.

CDR3 protein: CASSKLTAMNTEAFF. The CDR3 nucleotides are TGTGCCAGCAGTAAACTGACGGCCATGAACACTGAAGCTTTCTTT. The rearrangement joins TRBV27 to TRBJ1-1; D unclear. Germline CDR1 reads MNHEY; CDR2 reads SMNVEV (reference sequence). Between the trimmed V and J ends, which lost 5 bases and 0 bases, there was a span of 13 bases. The CDR3 is made up of 15 amino acids.

The V and J genes are TRBV13 and TRBJ2-2; D unresolved. CDR3 length: 13 residues. V lost 6 bases, J lost 6 bases, and 11 bases lay in between. Per the germline V gene, CDR1 is PRHDT and CDR2 is FYEKMQ (reference sequence). The CDR3 loop is CASSSPAAGELFF. The CDR3 DNA follows: TGTGCCAGCAGTAGCCCGGCTGCCGGGGAGCTGTTTTTT.

The CDR3 sequence: CASSSDRDGNTIYF. In DNA form, the CDR3 reads TGTGCCAGCAGCTCTGACAGGGACGGAAACACCATATATTTT. The chain couples TRBV11-3 to TRBJ1-3; 7 bases align to TRBD1. Germline CDR1 reads SGHNT; CDR2 reads YENEEA. This CDR3 is 14 amino acids long. V lost 4 bases to trimming and J lost 4 bases; unmatched junction nucleotides: 4.

The V and J genes are TRBV2 and TRBJ1-5; the D is unclear. CDR3 length equals 14 residues. With 6 bases removed from V and 3 bases from J, the gap between germline ends came to 12 bases. Germline-derived CDR1 and CDR2 are SNHLY and FYNNEI. The CDR3 DNA sequence: TGTGCCAGCAGACAAAGGGCGGCCAATCAGCCCCAGCATTTT. Translation: CASRQRAANQPQHF.

The J gene is TRBJ1-2, the V gene TRBV6-5, with 8 positions matching TRBD1. The CDR3 has 12 residues. The V segment lost 5 bases and the J segment 8 bases; nucleotides outside the gene matches: 4. Germline lookup yields CDR1 MNHEY and CDR2 SVGAGI. CDR3 in amino acids: CASSRQGLGYTF. The DNA of the CDR3 is TGTGCCAGCAGTCGACAGGGGTTGGGCTACACCTTC.

The chain has TRBV5-1 and TRBJ2-2; D might be TRBD1 (6 bases). CDR1 is SGHRS, CDR2 YFSETQ, per germline. V lost 0 bases and J lost 8, with 17 bases in between. The CDR3 covers 16 residues. CDR3 residues: CASSLAGTPVGGELFF. CDR3 in DNA: TGCGCCAGCAGCTTGGCCGGGACACCGGTTGGTGGGGAGCTGTTTTTT.

This chain joins TRBV15 and TRBJ2-1, with 9 bases lining up with TRBD1. The CDR3 covers 15 residues. The V gene's germline CDR1 is LNHNV and CDR2 YYDKDF (reference sequence). Trimming took 0 bases from V and 8 from J; bases not matched to a gene: 5. CDR3 sequence reads: CATSRDGQGSDEQFF. The CDR3 coding sequence is TGTGCCACCAGCAGAGACGGACAGGGGAGCGATGAGCAGTTCTTC.

Here the CDR3 DNA reads TGTGCCAGCAGTGACACAGGGGACACTGAAGCTTTCTTT. It specifies CASSDTGDTEAFF. V usage is TRBV2 and J usage is TRBJ1-1; 7 bases align to TRBD1. Germline trimming cut 3 bases from V and 3 bases from J; bases unmatched to any gene: 1. The CDR3 is 13 residues long. Germline-derived CDR1 and CDR2 are SNHLY and FYNNEI.

This chain links TRBV6-4 with TRBJ2-3; no clear D. Per the germline V gene, CDR1 is MRHNA and CDR2 is SNTAGT. The length of the CDR3 is 14 residues. V dropped 3 bases and J dropped 0 bases, with 7 bases sitting between them. CDR3 nucleotides: TGTGCCAGCAGTGAATTAGCTAGCACAGATACGCAGTATTTT. Translated: CASSELASTDTQYF.

This rearrangement joins TRBV2 to TRBJ2-2; tentatively, D is TRBD2 (6 bases). This CDR3 region has 15 residues. In germline, CDR1 is SNHLY, CDR2 FYNNEI. Deletions cut 4 bases from V and 6 bases from J, with 15 bases between. The CDR3 sequence is CASSVGSGRAGELFF. The DNA of the CDR3 is TGTGCCAGCAGTGTAGGGTCCGGGAGAGCCGGGGAGCTGTTTTTT.

The J gene is TRBJ2-1, the V gene TRBV7-9, with D hard to call. V lost 5 bases and J 13 bases, leaving 15 bases between the germline ends. This CDR3 is built from 12 residues. Germline CDR1 is SEHNR and CDR2 is FQNEAQ (reference sequence). The CDR3 nucleotides read TGTGCCAGCAGCCCAGGCCAATTTTTCCAGTTCTTC. It codes for CASSPGQFFQFF.

The chain employs TRBV7-2 and TRBJ2-1, with D tentatively TRBD1 (5 bases). The ends were cut back, 6 bases at V and 5 bases at J, with 23 bases in the middle. CDR1 and CDR2 from the germline V gene are SGHTA and FQGNSA. This CDR3 has 17 residues. The CDR3 nucleotides are TGTGCCAGCAGTCGCGGACGTGTGGGGCGCAACAACAATGAGCAGTTCTTC. As protein: CASSRGRVGRNNNEQFF.

The chain combines TRBV19 with TRBJ2-3; no firm D call. The V gene's germline CDR1 is LNHDA and CDR2 SQIVND (reference sequence). The CDR3 consists of 13 residues. Trimming took off 5 bases at V and 0 bases at J, with 6 bases between the two ends. CDR3 sequence (DNA): TGTGCCAGTAGTCAGATTAGCACAGATACGCAGTATTTT. Protein: CASSQISTDTQYF.

The rearrangement joins TRBV7-8 to TRBJ1-4; D is possibly TRBD1 (6 bases). The V and J ends lost 1 base and 3 bases respectively, with 6 bases between them. Germline V gene sequence: CDR1 SGHVS, CDR2 FQNEAQ. This CDR3 contains 14 residues. CDR3 DNA: TGTGCCAGCAGCTTAGGACAGGCTAATGAAAAACTGTTTTTT. It is translated as CASSLGQANEKLFF.

The chain links TRBV6-5 to TRBJ2-7; 10 nucleotides align to TRBD2. This CDR3 has 16 residues. V lost 0 bases, J lost 3 bases, and 5 bases stayed unmatched. CDR1 MNHEY and CDR2 SVGAGI come from the germline V gene. Here the CDR3 DNA reads TGTGCCAGCAGTTACTCGAGCGGGAGGGCCCTCTACGAGCAGTACTTC. Translation: CASSYSSGRALYEQYF.

The chain recombines TRBV7-2 with TRBJ1-6; D call uncertain. V lost 1 base, J lost 10 bases, and 14 bases lay in between. The CDR3 contains 15 residues. Germline CDR1 is SGHTA and CDR2 is FQGNSA. The CDR3 coding sequence is TGTGCCAGCAGCTTAGGGGTCGGGGTCCGCTCACCCCTCCACTTT. Its protein product is CASSLGVGVRSPLHF.